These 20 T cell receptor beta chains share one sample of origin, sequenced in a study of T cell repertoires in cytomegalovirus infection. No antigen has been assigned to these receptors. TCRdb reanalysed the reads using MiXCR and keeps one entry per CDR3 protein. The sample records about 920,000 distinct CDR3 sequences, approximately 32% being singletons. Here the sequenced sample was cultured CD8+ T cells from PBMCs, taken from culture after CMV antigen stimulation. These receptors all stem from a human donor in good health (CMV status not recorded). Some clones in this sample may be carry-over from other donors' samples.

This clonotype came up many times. The CDR3 bases are TGTGCCTGCAACAGGGCCCAGTACCAAGAGACCCAGTACTTC. Residues: CACNRAQYQETQYF. The V and J genes are TRBV7-9 and TRBJ2-5; weak D call: TRBD1 (6 bases). The CDR3 spans 14 residues. The V end lost 11 bases, the J end lost 0 bases, and 16 bases lay between the germline ends. Germline assignment: CDR1 SEHNR and CDR2 FQNEAQ (reference sequence). The complete variable domain, with remaining parts taken from reference TRBV7-9 and TRBJ2-5, reads DTGVSQNPRHKITKRGQNVTFRCDPISEHNRLYWYRQTLGQGPEFLTYFQNEAQLEKSRLLSDRFSAERPKGSFSTLEIQRTEQGDSAMYLCACNRAQYQETQYFGPGTRLLVL.

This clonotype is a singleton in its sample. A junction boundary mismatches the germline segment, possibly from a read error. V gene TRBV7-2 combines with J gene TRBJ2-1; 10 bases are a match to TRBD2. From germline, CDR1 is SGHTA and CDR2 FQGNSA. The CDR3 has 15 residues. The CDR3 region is CANSLGLARYNEQFF. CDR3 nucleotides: TGTGCCAACAGCCTGGGACTAGCGAGGTACAATGAGCAGTTCTTC.

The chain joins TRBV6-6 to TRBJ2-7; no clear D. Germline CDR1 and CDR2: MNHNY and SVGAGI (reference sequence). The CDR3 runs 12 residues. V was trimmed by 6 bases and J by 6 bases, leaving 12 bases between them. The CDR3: CASRDTWGEQYF. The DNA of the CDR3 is TGTGCCAGCAGAGATACCTGGGGCGAGCAGTACTTC.

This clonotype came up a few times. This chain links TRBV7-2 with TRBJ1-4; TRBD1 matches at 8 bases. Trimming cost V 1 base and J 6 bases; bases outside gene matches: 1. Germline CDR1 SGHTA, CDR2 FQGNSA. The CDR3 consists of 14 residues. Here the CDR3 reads CASSLGTGYEKLFF. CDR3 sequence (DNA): TGTGCCAGCAGCTTAGGGACAGGGTATGAAAAACTGTTTTTT.

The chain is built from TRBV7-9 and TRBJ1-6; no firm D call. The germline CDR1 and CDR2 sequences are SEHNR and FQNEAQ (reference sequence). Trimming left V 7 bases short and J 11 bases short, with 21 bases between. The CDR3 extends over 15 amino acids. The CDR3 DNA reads TGTGCCAGCACCCCGCCGGCGGGCACGAATCCACCCCTCCACTTT. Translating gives CASTPPAGTNPPLHF.

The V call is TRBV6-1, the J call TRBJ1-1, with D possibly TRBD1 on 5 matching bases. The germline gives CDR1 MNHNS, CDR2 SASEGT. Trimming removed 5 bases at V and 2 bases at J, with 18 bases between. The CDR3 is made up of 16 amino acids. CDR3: CASSYQLSGQNTEAFF. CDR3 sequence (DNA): TGTGCCAGCAGTTATCAACTGTCAGGGCAAAACACTGAAGCTTTCTTT.

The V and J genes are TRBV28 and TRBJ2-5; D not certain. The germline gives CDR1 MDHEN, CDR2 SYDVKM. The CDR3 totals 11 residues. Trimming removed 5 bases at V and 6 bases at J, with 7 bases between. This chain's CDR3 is CASSLEQTQYF. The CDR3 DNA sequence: TGTGCCAGCAGTCTGGAGCAGACCCAGTACTTC. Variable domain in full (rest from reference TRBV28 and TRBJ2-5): DVKVTQSSRYLVKRTGEKVFLECVQDMDHENMFWYRQDPGLGLRLIYFSYDVKMKEKGDIPEGYSVSREKKERFSLILESASTNQTSMYLCASSLEQTQYFGPGTRLLVL.

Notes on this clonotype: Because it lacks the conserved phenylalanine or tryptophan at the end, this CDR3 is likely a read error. CDR3 in DNA: TGTGCCAGCAGCCCTCTAGCGGGGGGGCCGGCCGGGGAGCTGTTTTCT. It is translated as CASSPLAGGPAGELFS. V is TRBV7-9 and J is TRBJ2-2; 12 bases agree with TRBD2. The germline V gene has CDR1 SEHNR and CDR2 FQNEAQ (reference sequence). Trimming removed 5 bases from V and 6 bases from J; junction bases left unmatched: 7. CDR3 size: 16 residues.

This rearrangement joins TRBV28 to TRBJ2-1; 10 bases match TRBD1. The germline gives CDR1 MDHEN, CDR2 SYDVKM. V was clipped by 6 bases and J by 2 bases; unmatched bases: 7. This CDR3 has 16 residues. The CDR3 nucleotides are TGTGCCAGCAGGGGCTCCGGGACAGGGGCCTACAATGAGCAGTTCTTC. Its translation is CASRGSGTGAYNEQFF.

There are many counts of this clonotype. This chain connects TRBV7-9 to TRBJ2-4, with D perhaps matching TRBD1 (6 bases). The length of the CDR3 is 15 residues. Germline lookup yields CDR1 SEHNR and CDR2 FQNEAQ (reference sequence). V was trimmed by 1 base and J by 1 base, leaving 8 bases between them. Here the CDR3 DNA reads TGTGCCAGCAGCTTAGACAGGGAGGCCAAAAACATTCAGTACTTC. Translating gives CASSLDREAKNIQYF.

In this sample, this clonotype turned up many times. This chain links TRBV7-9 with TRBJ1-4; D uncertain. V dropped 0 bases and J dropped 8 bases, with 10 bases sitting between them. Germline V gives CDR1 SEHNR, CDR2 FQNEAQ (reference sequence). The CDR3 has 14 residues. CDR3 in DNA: TGTGCCAGCAGCTTAGCGCTACCCCGAGAAAAACTGTTTTTT. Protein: CASSLALPREKLFF.

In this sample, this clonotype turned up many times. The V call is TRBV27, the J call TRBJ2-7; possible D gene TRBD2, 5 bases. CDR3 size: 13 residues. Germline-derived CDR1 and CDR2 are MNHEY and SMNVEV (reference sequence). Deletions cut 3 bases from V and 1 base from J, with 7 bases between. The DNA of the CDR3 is TGTGCCAGCAGTTTCGGGGTTTCCTACGAGCAGTACTTC. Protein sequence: CASSFGVSYEQYF.

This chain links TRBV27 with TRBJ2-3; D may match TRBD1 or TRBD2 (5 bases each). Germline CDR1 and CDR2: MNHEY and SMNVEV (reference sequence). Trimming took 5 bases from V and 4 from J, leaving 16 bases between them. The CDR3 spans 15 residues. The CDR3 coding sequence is TGTGCCAGCAGTCCGGCCCCCCGAGGGGCAGATACGCAGTATTTT. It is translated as CASSPAPRGADTQYF.

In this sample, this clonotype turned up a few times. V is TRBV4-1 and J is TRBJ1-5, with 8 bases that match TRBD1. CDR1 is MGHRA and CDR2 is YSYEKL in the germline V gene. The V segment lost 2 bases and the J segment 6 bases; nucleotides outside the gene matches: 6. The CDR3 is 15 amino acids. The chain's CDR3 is CASSQPDREGQPQHF. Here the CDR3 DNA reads TGCGCCAGCAGCCAACCGGACAGGGAAGGTCAGCCCCAGCATTTT.

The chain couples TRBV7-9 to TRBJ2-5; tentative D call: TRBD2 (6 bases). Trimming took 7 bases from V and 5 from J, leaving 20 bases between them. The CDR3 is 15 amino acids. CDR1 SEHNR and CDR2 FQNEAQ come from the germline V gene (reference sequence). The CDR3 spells CASIQTGSDRETQYF. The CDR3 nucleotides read TGTGCCAGCATCCAGACCGGGAGCGACCGGGAGACCCAGTACTTC.

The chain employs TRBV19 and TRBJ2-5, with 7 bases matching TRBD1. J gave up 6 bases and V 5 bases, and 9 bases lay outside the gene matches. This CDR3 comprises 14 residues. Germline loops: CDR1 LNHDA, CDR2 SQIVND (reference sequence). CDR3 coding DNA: TGTGCCAGTAGTTCTAAACAGGGGCCCAAGACCCAGTACTTC. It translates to CASSSKQGPKTQYF.

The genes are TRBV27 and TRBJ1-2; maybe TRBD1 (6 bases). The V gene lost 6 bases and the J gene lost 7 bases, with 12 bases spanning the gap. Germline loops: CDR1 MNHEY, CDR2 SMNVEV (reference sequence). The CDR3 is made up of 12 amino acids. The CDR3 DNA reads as TGTGCCAGCAGGGGGGCGGATTCTGGCTACACCTTC. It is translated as CASRGADSGYTF.

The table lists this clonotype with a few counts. CDR3 sequence reads: CASRNNRGNQPQHF. CDR3 nucleotides: TGTGCCAGCAGGAATAACAGGGGAAACCAGCCCCAGCATTTT. The chain recombines TRBV6-1 with TRBJ1-5; 7 positions agree with TRBD1. Germline assignment: CDR1 MNHNS and CDR2 SASEGT. Unmatched junction bases numbered 9, after V lost 6 bases and J lost 7 bases. The CDR3 is 14 residues long.

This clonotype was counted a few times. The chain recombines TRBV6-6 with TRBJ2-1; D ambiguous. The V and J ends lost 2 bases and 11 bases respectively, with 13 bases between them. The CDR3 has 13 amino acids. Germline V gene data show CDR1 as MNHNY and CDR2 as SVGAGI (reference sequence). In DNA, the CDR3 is TGTGCCAGCAGTTACACTGCGGCAATGCAGCAGTTCTTC. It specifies CASSYTAAMQQFF.

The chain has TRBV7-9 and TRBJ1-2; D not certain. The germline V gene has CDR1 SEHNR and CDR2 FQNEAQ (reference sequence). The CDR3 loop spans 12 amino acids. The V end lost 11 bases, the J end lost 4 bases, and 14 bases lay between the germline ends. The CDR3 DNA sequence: TGTGCCTGCCTCGGAAGGAGCTATGGCTACACCTTC. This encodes CACLGRSYGYTF.